This T cell receptor beta chain originates from a study of T cells in Graves' hyperthyroidism and ophthalmopathy. Study details: Blood was drawn when the patient was first diagnosed and still untreated.

This clonotype has just a few counts. The antigen remains undetermined. The V gene end was trimmed by 5 bases and the J gene end by 4 bases; junction bases not matched to a gene: 9. The CDR3 runs to 16 residues. Study-wide findings and caveats: By a 13 V-J model, ophthalmopathy was set apart from stable hyperthyroidism.

There were TCR beta CDR3 regions amplified from RNA transcripts. RT-PCR in the first round (using the HTBI primer set) targeted the TCR CDR3. TCRdb reprocessed the multiplex PCR reads via MiXCR and lists one record per CDR3 protein. Counted here are 600,000 to 750,000 distinct CDR3 sequences, 17% occurring once; the ten biggest clones make up less than 20%. The source of this sequence is a man aged 45 to 65 with Graves' hyperthyroidism. The V gene is TRBV12-3 or TRBV12-4, the J gene TRBJ1-1; TRBD1 agrees at 11 bases. Sequenced sample: blood. Written as DNA, the CDR3 is TGTGCCAGCAGTAATATCGGACAGGGGGCGGCCACTGAAGCTTTCTTT. It yields the protein CASSNIGQGAATEAFF.